The subject of this entry is one TCR beta chain. The data were taken from a study of blood T cell repertoires in COVID-19. Study-wide context: In each case, the material was cDNA or gDNA derived from T cells, B-cell-depleted T cells, or PBMCs.

With 0 bases removed from V and 7 bases from J, the gap between germline ends came to 7 bases. The CDR3 covers 12 residues. The germline V gene encodes CDR1 SGDLS and CDR2 YYNGEE. Authors' processing steps: It was from reference gene primer amplification that nucleated cell counts were estimated. Generated by immunoSEQ multiplex PCR, the TCRdb table keeps only in-frame clones and is missing some. V, J and clone size are taken as reported in that table, and D and trimming were inferred from the DNA itself. The table lists 70,000 to 75,000 clones, around 79% of them singletons. This receptor was taken from a man in his sixties with active or convalescent COVID-19. Sample: peripheral blood. The genes are TRBV9 and TRBJ1-2; D not certain. CDR3 nucleotide sequence: TGTGCCAGCAGCGTAGCTAGGTCTGGCTACACCTTC. Its translation is CASSVARSGYTF.